This TCR beta chain was found in a study of T cell repertoires in cytomegalovirus infection. Overall study: Recently described HLA-C-restricted plus well-studied HLA-B-restricted CMV epitopes were used. Public TCR beta signatures marked donors with CMV infection and the matching HLA.

This clonotype was seen a handful of times. Its antigen is currently unknown. The CDR3 covers 14 residues. Unmatched junction bases numbered 5, after V lost 4 bases and J lost 5 bases. TCRdb re-analysed the reads in MiXCR, keeping a single row per CDR3 protein. The table records some 700,000 distinct CDR3 sequences, around a third of them present only once. The gene calls are TRBV12-3 or TRBV12-4 and TRBJ2-1; 7 bases map to TRBD2. The sequence came from a human donor in good health (CMV status not recorded). Some clones in this sample may be carry-over from other donors' samples. The sample in question was cultured PBMCs, obtained from culture after CMV antigen stimulation. CDR3 in DNA: TGTGCCAGCAGTTCCCTAGCGGCTGACAATGAGCAGTTCTTC. Translating it yields CASSSLAADNEQFF.